This T cell receptor beta chain was recorded in a study of blood T cell repertoires in COVID-19. Study-wide context: Nucleic acid was either cDNA or gDNA, and it came from T cells, B-cell-depleted T cells, or PBMCs.

Trimming pared 7 bases from V and 0 bases from J, leaving 13 bases between. The germline V gene encodes CDR1 SQVTM and CDR2 ANQGSEA. This CDR3 is 14 amino acids long. Methods used by the authors: Reference gene primer amplification in the assay estimated nucleated cell counts. TCRdb keeps only in-frame clones here, not all; method: immunoSEQ multiplex PCR. The DNA gave D and trimming, while V, J and clone size come from that table. The sample comprises roughly 160,000 clones, 86% of which are singletons, and roughly 8.6% rests with the top ten. V usage is TRBV29-1 and J usage is TRBJ1-3; perhaps TRBD1 as D (6 bases). The sequenced material came from peripheral blood. The receptor's source is a man in his 60s with acute or convalescent COVID-19. CDR3 sequence (DNA): TGCAGCGCCGAACAGGACAGCTCTGGAAACACCATATATTTT. Translating gives CSAEQDSSGNTIYF.